This record covers a single T cell receptor (beta chain). The target of this receptor is not known. One junction end disagrees with the germline gene, perhaps due to a read error. The data derive from a study of CD4 and CD8 cells across lung adenocarcinoma regions (dated by TCRdb to the late 2010s). For context, the study as a whole: The study examined intratumor heterogeneity of the T cell receptor repertoire by comparing tumor centers with tumor margins.

Libraries were made using PCR. Sequencing was performed on a HiSeq X Ten. TCRdb took the public reads, trimmed them with fastp at Q25, ran MiXCR for clone calling and kept in-frame beta chains. Every distinct CDR3 protein forms one entry, paired with its most common genes and DNA. Present in this sample are about 12,000 distinct CDR3 sequences, over 45% of which were seen just once. 29% of the sample is taken by the ten largest. The donors were patients who had localized lung adenocarcinoma, which is a subtype of non-small cell lung cancer. The samples were taken from the margins of localized lung adenocarcinomas. For TCR repertoire analysis, CD8+ T cells from tumor tissue were profiled apart from CD4+ T cells. The CDR3 runs 15 residues from the cysteine to the phenylalanine. CDR3 DNA only is kept here, 45 bases in frame from base 1. The CDR1 and CDR2 encoded by the germline V gene are MNHNS and SASEGT.

Sequenced: CD8+ T cells from the margin of a lung tumor. The cell subset or site label for this specimen denotes: tumor margin region. Recombination connected TRBV6-1 to TRBJ2-3; the D segment could be TRBD2, given 5 matching bases. The receptor comes from a male donor with lung adenocarcinoma. The CD4 and CD8 labels of this study may be unreliable. The bases are TGTGCCAGCAGTATTGCGGGTGTGAACACAGATGCGCAGTATTTT. Translated, this is CASSIAGVNTDAQYF.